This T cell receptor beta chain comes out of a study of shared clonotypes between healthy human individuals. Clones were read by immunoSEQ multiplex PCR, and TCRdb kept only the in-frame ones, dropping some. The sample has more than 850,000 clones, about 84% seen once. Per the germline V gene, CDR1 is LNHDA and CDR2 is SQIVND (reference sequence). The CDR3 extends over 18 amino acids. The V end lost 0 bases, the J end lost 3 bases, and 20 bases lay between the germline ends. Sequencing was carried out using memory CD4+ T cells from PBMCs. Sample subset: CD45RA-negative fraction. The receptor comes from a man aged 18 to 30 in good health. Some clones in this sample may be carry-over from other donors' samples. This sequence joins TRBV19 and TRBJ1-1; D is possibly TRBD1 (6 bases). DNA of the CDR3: TGTGCCAGTAGTATAGATCTTAGCGCCGGGCAGGGGTACACTGAAGCTTTCTTT. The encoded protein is CASSIDLSAGQGYTEAFF.